This T cell receptor (beta chain) was captured in a study of T cells in Graves' hyperthyroidism and ophthalmopathy. This CDR3 contains 14 residues. With 6 bases removed from V and 7 bases from J, the gap between germline ends came to 19 bases. CDR1 is GTSNPN, CDR2 SVGIG, per germline (reference sequence). The sample holds many counts of this clonotype. Its antigen is currently unknown. What was amplified from RNA transcripts were TCR beta CDR3 regions. The HTBI primer set was used in a first-round RT-PCR of the TCR CDR3. Using its own MiXCR run on the multiplex PCR reads, TCRdb lists one record per CDR3 protein. Seen here are some 550,000 distinct CDR3 sequences, about 16% observed once, and the top ten hold under 3.5%. The study, taken as a whole, reports: In the analysis, a 13 V-J model separated ophthalmopathy from stable hyperthyroidism. Most clonotypes expanded in thyroid above 0.001 were likewise present in blood.

This clonotype originated in a woman in her thirties or forties with Graves' ophthalmopathy. The chain recombines TRBV30 with TRBJ2-1; TRBD2 is a possible D gene (6 bases). Sequencing was carried out using blood. This CDR3 is CACTGRRALNEQFF. In DNA, the CDR3 is TGTGCCTGCACCGGTCGGAGGGCCCTGAATGAGCAGTTCTTC. Full variable domain (remainder filled in from reference TRBV30 and TRBJ2-1): SQTIHQWPATLVQPVGSPLSLECTVEGTSNPNLYWYRQAAGRGLQLLFYSVGIGQISSEVPQNLSASRPQDRQFILSSKKLLLSDSGFYLCACTGRRALNEQFFGPGTRLTVL.